One TCR beta chain is described in this entry. The antigen is not known. Per germline, CDR1 SGHNT and CDR2 YYREEE (reference sequence). The CDR3 runs to 15 residues. V gave up 5 bases and J gave up 6 bases; unmatched junction bases: 10. Use of 60 Vbeta and 13 Jbeta primers characterized the PCR. TCRdb's copy holds only in-frame clones and misses some; the assay was immunoSEQ multiplex PCR. Of some 100,000 clones in the sample, 76% were seen once. The data are from a study of cytomegalovirus exposure and HLA in healthy donors. Overall study context: Among approximately 390 genotyped donors, roughly 81% fell in the Caucasian-associated ancestry cluster.

Study outcomes and limitations: Cytomegalovirus-associated status was assigned to about 150 TCR beta chains. The productive fraction for most TCR beta V segments was about 87% or about 30% in an earlier analysis. Among the CMV-associated chains, three were confirmed in vitro as specific for CMV antigens.

Specimen: PBMCs. This receptor was identified in a man aged 35 to 55 in good health and CMV-seronegative. The chain uses TRBV5-4 and TRBJ1-1; TRBD1 agrees at 10 bases. CDR3 nucleotides: TGTGCCAGCAGTCAAGTTACCGGGACAGGGGCTGAAGCTTTCTTT. Translation: CASSQVTGTGAEAFF.